Following are 5 T cell receptor beta chains from one sample sequenced in a study of cytomegalovirus exposure and HLA in healthy donors. 13 Jbeta primers and 60 Vbeta primers were used for the PCR. The data were produced by immunoSEQ multiplex PCR, yet TCRdb's version contains in-frame clones alone and is incomplete. This table holds over 200,000 clones, just over 75% found once. The sequencing input was PBMCs. Receptors were obtained from a woman in her sixties in good health and CMV-seropositive.

CDR3 coding DNA: TGCGCCAGCAGCCGACCGGGGGGAGCCACTGAAGCTTTCTTT. Protein product: CASSRPGGATEAFF. The chain uses TRBV5-1 and TRBJ1-1, with TRBD1 as a possible D gene (5 bases). This CDR3 is built from 14 residues. CDR1 SGHRS and CDR2 YFSETQ come from the germline V gene. V was shortened by 4 bases and J by 4 bases, with 14 bases between the two germline ends.

V is TRBV11-2 and J is TRBJ2-7, with TRBD2 matching 12 bases. The CDR3 contains 17 residues. With V trimmed by 2 bases and J by 0 bases, 5 bases remained unmatched. Germline CDR1 reads SGHAT; CDR2 reads FQNNGV. The CDR3 coding sequence is TGTGCCAGCAGCTTAACTAGCGGGGGGTCTGCCTCCTACGAGCAGTACTTC. Protein: CASSLTSGGSASYEQYF.

The rearrangement links TRBV19 to TRBJ1-2, with D perhaps TRBD1 (5 bases). The V gene's germline CDR1 is LNHDA and CDR2 SQIVND (reference sequence). The CDR3 loop spans 12 amino acids. Trimming left V 2 bases short and J 8 bases short, with 9 bases between. The DNA for the CDR3 is TGTGCCAGTAGTATACAGGGAGGAGGCTACACCTTC. It translates to CASSIQGGGYTF.

This clone was picked up one time. The chain links TRBV5-1 to TRBJ1-1, with D possibly matching TRBD1 (5 bases). The germline V gene has CDR1 SGHRS and CDR2 YFSETQ. The CDR3 has 16 residues. Trimming took off 2 bases at V and 5 bases at J, with 19 bases between the two ends. CDR3 protein: CASSLVDPGGVTEAFF. The CDR3 bases are TGCGCCAGCAGCTTAGTAGATCCCGGGGGAGTTACTGAAGCTTTCTTT. The full variable domain, rest sourced from reference TRBV5-1 and TRBJ1-1, is KAGVTQTPRYLIKTRGQQVTLSCSPISGHRSVSWYQQTPGQGLQFLFEYFSETQRNKGNFPGRFSGRQFSNSRSEMNVSTLELGDSALYLCASSLVDPGGVTEAFFGQGTRLTVV.

This clone was seen once. The chain combines TRBV29-1 with TRBJ1-5; TRBD1 might be the D (5 bases). V was pared by 4 bases and J by 5 bases, with 12 bases between. Per the germline V gene, CDR1 is SQVTM and CDR2 is ANQGSEA. The CDR3 extends over 13 amino acids. The DNA of the CDR3 is TGCAGCGTTGCCGGTGGGGCAGATCAGCCCCAGCATTTT. The encoded protein is CSVAGGADQPQHF.